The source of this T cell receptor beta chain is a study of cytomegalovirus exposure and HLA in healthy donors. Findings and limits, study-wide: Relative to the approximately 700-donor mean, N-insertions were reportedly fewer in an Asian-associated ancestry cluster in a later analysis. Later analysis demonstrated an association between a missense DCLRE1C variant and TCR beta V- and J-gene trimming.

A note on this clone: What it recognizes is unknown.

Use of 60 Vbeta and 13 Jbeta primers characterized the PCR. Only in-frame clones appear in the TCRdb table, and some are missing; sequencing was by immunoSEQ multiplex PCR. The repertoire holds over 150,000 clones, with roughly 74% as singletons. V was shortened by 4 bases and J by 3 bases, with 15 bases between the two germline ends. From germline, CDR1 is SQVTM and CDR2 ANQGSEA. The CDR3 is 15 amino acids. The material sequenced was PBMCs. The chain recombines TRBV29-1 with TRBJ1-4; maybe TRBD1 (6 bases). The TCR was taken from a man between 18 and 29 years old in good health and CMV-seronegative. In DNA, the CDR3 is TGCAGCGTTGGAGGGGGGGGGAGTCCTAATGAAAAACTGTTTTTT. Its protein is CSVGGGGSPNEKLFF.